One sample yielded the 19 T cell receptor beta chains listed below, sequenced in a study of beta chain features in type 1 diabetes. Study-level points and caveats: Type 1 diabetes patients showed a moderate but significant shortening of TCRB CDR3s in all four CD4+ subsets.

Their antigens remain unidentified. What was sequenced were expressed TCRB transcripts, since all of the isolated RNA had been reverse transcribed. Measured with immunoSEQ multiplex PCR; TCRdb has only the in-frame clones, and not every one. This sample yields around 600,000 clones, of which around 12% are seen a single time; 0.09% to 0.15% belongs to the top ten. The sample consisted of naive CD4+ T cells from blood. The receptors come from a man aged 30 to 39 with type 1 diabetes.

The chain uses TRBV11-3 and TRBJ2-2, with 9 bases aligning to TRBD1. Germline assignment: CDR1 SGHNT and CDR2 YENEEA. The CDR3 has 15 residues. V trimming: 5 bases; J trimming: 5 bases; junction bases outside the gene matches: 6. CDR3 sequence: CASSHYRGRTGELFF. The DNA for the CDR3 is TGTGCCAGCAGCCATTACAGGGGGCGTACCGGGGAGCTGTTTTTT. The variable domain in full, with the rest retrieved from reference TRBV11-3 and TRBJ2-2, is EAGVVQSPRYKIIEKKQPVAFWCNPISGHNTLYWYLQNLGQGPELLIRYENEEAVDDSQLPKDRFSAERLKGVDSTLKIQPAELGDSAVYLCASSHYRGRTGELFFGEGSRLTVL.

CDR3 region: CASRGAGAFETQYF. The CDR3 nucleotides are TGTGCCAGCCGCGGGGCGGGAGCGTTCGAGACCCAGTACTTC. The chain uses TRBV6-5 and TRBJ2-5; 7 bases fit TRBD2. Germline-derived CDR1 and CDR2 are MNHEY and SVGAGI. The CDR3 contains 14 residues. Trimming at V came to 8 bases and at J to 5 bases, leaving 11 bases not matched to a gene.

CDR3: CASGNPTGGNGNTIYF. The DNA for the CDR3 is TGTGCCAGCGGAAACCCGACCGGAGGAAATGGAAACACCATATATTTT. V usage is TRBV9 and J usage is TRBJ1-3; D is undetermined. V lost 7 bases and J 3 bases, leaving 20 bases between the germline ends. Germline V lookup: CDR1 SGDLS, CDR2 YYNGEE. This CDR3 has 16 residues.

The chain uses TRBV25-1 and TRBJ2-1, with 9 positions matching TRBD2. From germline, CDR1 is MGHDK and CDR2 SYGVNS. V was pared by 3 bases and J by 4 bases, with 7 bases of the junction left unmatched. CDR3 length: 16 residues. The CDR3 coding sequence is TGTGCCAGCAGTGACGTCCGCGGGGGGGCTTACAATGAGCAGTTCTTC. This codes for CASSDVRGGAYNEQFF.

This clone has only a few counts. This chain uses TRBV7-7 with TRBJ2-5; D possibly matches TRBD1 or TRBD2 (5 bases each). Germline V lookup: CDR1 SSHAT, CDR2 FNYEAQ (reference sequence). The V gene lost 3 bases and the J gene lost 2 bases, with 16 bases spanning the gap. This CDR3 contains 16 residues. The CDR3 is CASSLGTTPVQETQYF. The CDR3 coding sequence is TGTGCCAGCAGCTTGGGGACCACTCCTGTACAAGAGACCCAGTACTTC.

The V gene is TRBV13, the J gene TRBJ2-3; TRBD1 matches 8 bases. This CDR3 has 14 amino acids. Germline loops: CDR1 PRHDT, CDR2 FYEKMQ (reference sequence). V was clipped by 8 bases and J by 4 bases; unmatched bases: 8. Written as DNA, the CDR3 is TGTGCCAGCCGAAGGGCAGGGGGCGCAGATACGCAGTATTTT. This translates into CASRRAGGADTQYF.

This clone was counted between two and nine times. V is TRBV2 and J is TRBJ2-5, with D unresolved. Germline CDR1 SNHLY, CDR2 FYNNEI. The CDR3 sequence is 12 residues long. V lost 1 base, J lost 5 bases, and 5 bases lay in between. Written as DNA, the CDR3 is TGTGCCAGCAGTGAAGTAGAGGAGACCCAGTACTTC. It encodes CASSEVEETQYF.

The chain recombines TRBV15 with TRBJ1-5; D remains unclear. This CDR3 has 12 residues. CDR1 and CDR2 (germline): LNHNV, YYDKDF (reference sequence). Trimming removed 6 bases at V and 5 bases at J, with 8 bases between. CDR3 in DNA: TGTGCCACCAGGGCAGAAGATCAGCCCCAGCATTTT. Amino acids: CATRAEDQPQHF.

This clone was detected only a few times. The CDR3 region has the DNA TGTGCCTGGAGCGGGACAGGGCAAGATTCACCCCTCCACTTT. Protein sequence: CAWSGTGQDSPLHF. This sequence joins TRBV30 and TRBJ1-6; 9 nucleotides line up with TRBD1. V trimming: 3 bases; J trimming: 8 bases; junction bases outside the gene matches: 5. The CDR3 totals 14 residues. From germline, CDR1 is GTSNPN and CDR2 SVGIG (reference sequence).

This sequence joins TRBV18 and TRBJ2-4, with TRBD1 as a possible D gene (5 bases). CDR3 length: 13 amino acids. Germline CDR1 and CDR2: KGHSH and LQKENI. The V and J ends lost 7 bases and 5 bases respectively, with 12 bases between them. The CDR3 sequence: CASCQGRENIQYF. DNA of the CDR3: TGTGCCAGCTGCCAGGGTCGGGAAAACATTCAGTACTTC.

The DNA for the CDR3 is TGTGCCTGGAGATGGACAGGGTCTTCTGGCTACACCTTC. Protein: CAWRWTGSSGYTF. The genes are TRBV30 and TRBJ1-2; 8 bases map to TRBD1. J gave up 7 bases and V 3 bases, and 7 bases lay outside the gene matches. This CDR3 region has 13 residues. Germline V gene lookup returns CDR1 GTSNPN and CDR2 SVGIG (reference sequence).

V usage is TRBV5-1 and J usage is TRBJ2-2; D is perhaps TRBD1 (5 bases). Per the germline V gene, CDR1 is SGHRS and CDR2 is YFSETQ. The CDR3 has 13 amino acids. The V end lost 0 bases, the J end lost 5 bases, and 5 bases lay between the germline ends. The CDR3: CASSLGQTGELFF. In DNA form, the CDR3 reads TGCGCCAGCAGCTTGGGACAGACCGGGGAGCTGTTTTTT.

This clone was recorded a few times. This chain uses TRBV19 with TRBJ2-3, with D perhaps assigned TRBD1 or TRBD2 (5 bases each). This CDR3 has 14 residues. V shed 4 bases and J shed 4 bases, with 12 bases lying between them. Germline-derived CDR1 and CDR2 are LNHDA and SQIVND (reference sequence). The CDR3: CASSNRGVPDTQYF. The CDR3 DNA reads TGTGCCAGTAGTAATCGAGGGGTCCCAGATACGCAGTATTTT.

The chain's CDR3 is CASSEALRGNGELFF. In DNA form, the CDR3 reads TGTGCCAGCAGTGAAGCGCTTCGGGGTAACGGGGAGCTGTTTTTT. The rearrangement links TRBV2 to TRBJ2-2; a weak D match, TRBD2 (5 bases). Germline lookup yields CDR1 SNHLY and CDR2 FYNNEI. This CDR3 contains 15 residues. V was pared by 0 bases and J by 7 bases, with 12 bases between.

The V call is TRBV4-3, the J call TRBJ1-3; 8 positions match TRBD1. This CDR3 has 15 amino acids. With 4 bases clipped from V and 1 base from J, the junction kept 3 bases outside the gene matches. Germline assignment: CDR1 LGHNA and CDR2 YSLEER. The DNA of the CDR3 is TGCGCCAGCAGCCGGACAGGGTCTTCTGGAAACACCATATATTTT. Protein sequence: CASSRTGSSGNTIYF.

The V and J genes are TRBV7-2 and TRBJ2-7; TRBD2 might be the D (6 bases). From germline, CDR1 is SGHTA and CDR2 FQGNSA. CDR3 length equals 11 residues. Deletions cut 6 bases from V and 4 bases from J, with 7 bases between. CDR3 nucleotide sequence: TGTGCCAGCAGTCGGGGGTACGAGCAGTACTTC. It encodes CASSRGYEQYF.

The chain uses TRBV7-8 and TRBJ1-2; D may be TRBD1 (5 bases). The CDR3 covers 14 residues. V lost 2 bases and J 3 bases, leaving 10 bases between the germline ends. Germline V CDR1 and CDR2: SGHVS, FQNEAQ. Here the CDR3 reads CASSLPGTDYGYTF. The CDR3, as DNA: TGTGCCAGCAGCTTACCAGGGACGGACTATGGCTACACCTTC.

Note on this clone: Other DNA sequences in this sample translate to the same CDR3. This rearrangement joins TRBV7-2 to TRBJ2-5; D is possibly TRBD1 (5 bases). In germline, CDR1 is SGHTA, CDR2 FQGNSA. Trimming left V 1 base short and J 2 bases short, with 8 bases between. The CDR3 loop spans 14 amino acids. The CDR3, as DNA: TGTGCCAGCAGCTTAGGGTCAGGGCAAGAGACCCAGTACTTC. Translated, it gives CASSLGSGQETQYF.

CDR3 protein: CASGLEEETQYF. CDR3 in DNA: TGTGCTAGTGGTTTGGAAGAAGAGACCCAGTACTTC. V is TRBV12-5 and J is TRBJ2-5, with D uncertain. Germline V gene data show CDR1 as LGHNT and CDR2 as FRNRAP. Trimming stripped 1 base from V and 3 bases from J, with 3 bases between. The CDR3 sequence is 12 residues long.